The present T cell receptor (beta chain) was sequenced within a study of T-cell memory formation after mild COVID-19. At the level of the study: Largely, the TCR clusters proved donor specific. Study results and limitations: Second-wave clones reaching peak frequency on day 37 lacked confirmed SARS-CoV-2 specificity. Clones that got smaller from day 15 to 85 had even CD4/CD8, while clones growing later tipped toward CD4+.

For this clonotype: No antigen is known for it.

Germline lookup yields CDR1 DFQATT and CDR2 SNEGSKA (reference sequence). Trimming cost V 5 bases and J 5 bases; bases outside gene matches: 11. The CDR3 contains 14 residues. After 5'RACE with constant-segment primers, TCR alpha and TCR beta cDNA libraries carrying sample barcodes and UMIs were obtained. Each CDR3 protein is one row after TCRdb ran MiXCR on the 5' RACE reads. The sample holds some 150,000 distinct CDR3 sequences; around 5.8% are singletons and the top ten take about 2.1%. The sample consisted of PBMCs or a T cell subset sorted from them (not recorded which). The sequence was obtained from an adult woman who had mild COVID-19 (a few samples of this study predate the infection). Cell type and time point are not known. The chain joins TRBV20-1 to TRBJ2-7, with 8 bases lining up with TRBD1. The CDR3 is CSAYPGQASHEQYF. The CDR3 DNA reads TGCAGTGCTTACCCGGGACAGGCGTCCCACGAGCAGTACTTC.